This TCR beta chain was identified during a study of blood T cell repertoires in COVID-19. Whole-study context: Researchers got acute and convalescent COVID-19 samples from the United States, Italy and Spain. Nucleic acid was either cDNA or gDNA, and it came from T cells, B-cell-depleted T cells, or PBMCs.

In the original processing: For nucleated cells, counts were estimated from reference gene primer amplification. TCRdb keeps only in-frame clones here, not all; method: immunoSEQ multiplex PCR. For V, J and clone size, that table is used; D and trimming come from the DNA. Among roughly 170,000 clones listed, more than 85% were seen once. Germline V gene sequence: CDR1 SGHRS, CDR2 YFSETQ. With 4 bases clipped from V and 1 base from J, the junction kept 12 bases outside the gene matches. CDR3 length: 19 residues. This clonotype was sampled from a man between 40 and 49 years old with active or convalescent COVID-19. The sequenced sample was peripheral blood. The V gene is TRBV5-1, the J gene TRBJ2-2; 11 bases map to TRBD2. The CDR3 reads CASSRGSRGLAGNTGELFF. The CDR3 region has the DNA TGCGCCAGCAGCCGCGGATCCAGAGGACTAGCGGGGAACACCGGGGAGCTGTTTTTT. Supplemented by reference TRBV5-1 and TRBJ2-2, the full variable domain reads KAGVTQTPRYLIKTRGQQVTLSCSPISGHRSVSWYQQTPGQGLQFLFEYFSETQRNKGNFPGRFSGRQFSNSRSEMNVSTLELGDSALYLCASSRGSRGLAGNTGELFFGEGSRLTVL.